These T cell receptor beta chains were read from a single sample in a study of T cell repertoires in cytomegalovirus infection. In TCRdb, the reads were re-called with MiXCR into one record per CDR3 protein. The sample includes hundreds of thousands of distinct CDR3 sequences, 9.6% of them seen just once. Sequencing was carried out using PBMCs. The receptors shown here come from a human donor in good health (CMV status not recorded). Some clones in this sample may be carry-over from other donors' samples. Both conserved end residues are part of each CDR3. The order of the fields is D gene, clone size, J gene, V gene, CDR3 protein, CDR3 DNA. The D gene is left open where the match is weak. Part of the rows lack a size; the others show once, few, many or a class for expanded clones.

d_gene: .; abundance: few; j_gene: TRBJ1-5; v_gene: TRBV4-1; CDR3aa: CASSQDYLGRSGQPQHF; CDR3nt: TGCGCCAGCAGCCAAGATTACCTGGGGCGATCGGGGCAGCCCCAGCATTTT
d_gene: .; abundance: .; j_gene: TRBJ1-1; v_gene: TRBV4-2; CDR3aa: CASSRAAGQNTEAFF; CDR3nt: TGTGCCAGCAGCCGTGCCGCAGGTCAGAACACTGAAGCTTTCTTT
d_gene: .; abundance: .; j_gene: TRBJ1-4; v_gene: TRBV29-1; CDR3aa: CSVAMGAATNEKLFF; CDR3nt: TGCAGCGTCGCCATGGGAGCTGCGACTAATGAAAAACTGTTTTTT
d_gene: .; abundance: many; j_gene: TRBJ2-5; v_gene: TRBV2; CDR3aa: CASSSAYQETQYF; CDR3nt: TGTGCCAGCAGTTCGGCGTACCAAGAGACCCAGTACTTC
d_gene: .; abundance: .; j_gene: TRBJ2-7; v_gene: TRBV2; CDR3aa: CASSRQPSYEQYF; CDR3nt: TGTGCCAGCAGCAGACAGCCTTCCTACGAGCAGTACTTC
d_gene: .; abundance: .; j_gene: TRBJ1-5; v_gene: TRBV20-1; CDR3aa: CSASRLIQPQHF; CDR3nt: TGCAGTGCTTCCAGACTAATTCAGCCCCAGCATTTT
d_gene: TRBD2; abundance: many; j_gene: TRBJ2-1; v_gene: TRBV7-2; CDR3aa: CASSPRGGPGEQFF; CDR3nt: TGTGCCAGCTCCCCCCGCGGGGGGCCGGGTGAGCAGTTCTTC
d_gene: .; abundance: many; j_gene: TRBJ2-3; v_gene: TRBV20-1; CDR3aa: CSASGFSFAQNGDTQYF; CDR3nt: TGCAGTGCTAGTGGTTTCTCATTCGCCCAAAATGGGGATACGCAGTATTTT
d_gene: .; abundance: few; j_gene: TRBJ1-6; v_gene: TRBV12-3/TRBV12-4; CDR3aa: CASKYATGNSPLHF; CDR3nt: TGTGCCAGCAAGTACGCCACAGGGAATTCACCCCTCCACTTT
d_gene: .; abundance: .; j_gene: TRBJ2-1; v_gene: TRBV7-9; CDR3aa: CASSLPGAEEQFF; CDR3nt: TGTGCCAGCAGCCTCCCGGGGGCAGAGGAGCAGTTCTTC
d_gene: .; abundance: few; j_gene: TRBJ1-2; v_gene: TRBV6-6; CDR3aa: CASSRGRDTSNYGYTF; CDR3nt: TGTGCCAGCAGCCGGGGACGGGATACTTCTAACTATGGCTACACCTTC
d_gene: .; abundance: many; j_gene: TRBJ2-5; v_gene: TRBV5-1; CDR3aa: CASSLAGGGVETQYF; CDR3nt: TGCGCCAGCAGCTTGGCCGGTGGAGGGGTGGAGACCCAGTACTTC
d_gene: TRBD1; abundance: few; j_gene: TRBJ1-2; v_gene: TRBV7-6; CDR3aa: CASSPTSRGTGGRSYGYTF; CDR3nt: TGTGCCAGCAGCCCCACCTCCAGGGGGACAGGGGGACGGTCCTATGGCTACACCTTC